This TCR beta chain was captured in a study of persistence of HIV-infected CD4 T cells. This was the immunoSEQ version 4 assay in survey mode. Assay used: immunoSEQ multiplex PCR; TCRdb lists only in-frame clones, some missing. The data show approximately 19,000 clones, less than 65% seen once. With respect to this clone: Its matching antigen is unknown.

Stimulation used approximately 9.5 ug/mL lysate from CMV-infected fibroblasts. CD4+ T cells upregulating both CD40 ligand and CD69 were sorted as responding cells. The CDR3 loop spans 15 amino acids. The V and J ends lost 2 bases and 3 bases respectively, with 11 bases between them. Germline CDR1 LNHNV, CDR2 YYDKDF (reference sequence). This clonotype was obtained from an adult woman with HIV who was CMV-seropositive. Material: CD4+ T cells sorted from PBMCs after roughly 18-hour stimulation, obtained from a patient who received antiretroviral therapy. The V call is TRBV15, the J call TRBJ1-5; perhaps TRBD1 as D (5 bases). CDR3: CATSRWDGHNQPQHF. The DNA for the CDR3 is TGTGCCACCAGCAGATGGGACGGTCACAATCAGCCCCAGCATTTT.